The rows below give T cell receptor beta chains drawn from one sample of a study of T cell responses to AZD1222 COVID-19 vaccine. TCRdb's copy holds only in-frame clones and misses some; the assay was immunoSEQ multiplex PCR. The sample records about 96,000 clones, 90% being singletons. The input for sequencing was peripheral blood, taken on day 0 of AZD1222 vaccination. The source of these receptors is an adult in good health. CDR3s include the opening cysteine and the closing phenylalanine or tryptophan. The D gene is left open where the match is weak. Part of the rows lack a size; the others show once, few, many or a class for expanded clones.

V gene	D gene	clone size	J gene	CDR3 DNA	CDR3 protein
TRBV5-1	.	.	TRBJ2-3	TGCGCCAGCAGCTTGGAGCGAGATACGCAGTATTTT	CASSLERDTQYF
TRBV28	TRBD2	.	TRBJ2-7	TGTGCCAGCAGTTTGGCTAGCGGGAAATACGAGCAGTACTTC	CASSLASGKYEQYF
TRBV5-5	.	.	TRBJ2-1	TGTGCCAGCAGCTTGGGACGCACCACCAATTACAATGAGCAGTTCTTC	CASSLGRTTNYNEQFF
TRBV6-4	.	.	TRBJ1-1	TGTGCCAGCAGTGCCTCCGGGACTGGGAACACTGAAGCTTTCTTT	CASSASGTGNTEAFF
TRBV11-2	TRBD1	.	TRBJ2-5	TGTGCCAGCAGCTCAACCCGGACAGGGGGCGGTGAGACCCAGTACTTC	CASSSTRTGGGETQYF
TRBV7-9	.	.	TRBJ2-7	TGTGCCAGCAGCCCAGCTTTTGGGGCGGGGGAGCAGTACTTC	CASSPAFGAGEQYF
TRBV6-2/TRBV6-3	.	.	TRBJ1-1	TGTGCCAGCAGTTCCCCGACAGGAACGAACACTGAAGCTTTCTTT	CASSSPTGTNTEAFF
TRBV7-9	.	.	TRBJ1-1	TGTGCCAGCAGCGCTCGGGGCCCAATGAACACTGAAGCTTTCTTT	CASSARGPMNTEAFF
TRBV3-1/TRBV3-2	TRBD2	.	TRBJ2-3	TGTGCCAGCAGCCAAGAGACTAGCGGCACAGATACGCAGTATTTT	CASSQETSGTDTQYF
TRBV5-1	TRBD2	.	TRBJ2-5	TGCGCCAGCAGCTTGGGGCCCGTTGGGGGGGTTCAAGAGACCCAGTACTTC	CASSLGPVGGVQETQYF
TRBV7-3	TRBD2	once	TRBJ2-3	TGTGCCAGCAGCTTATCGGCTAGCGGGAGAGGCACAGATACGCAGTATTTT	CASSLSASGRGTDTQYF
TRBV21-1	.	.	TRBJ1-3	TGTGCCAGCAGCAAAACCCGGGCAGAGGCGTCATCTGGAAACACCATATATTTT	CASSKTRAEASSGNTIYF
TRBV21-1	.	.	TRBJ2-4	TGTGCCAGCAGCAAGGTCCCGAGCATGGCCAAAAACATTCAGTACTTC	CASSKVPSMAKNIQYF
TRBV9	.	.	TRBJ2-1	TGTGCCAGCAGCGTAGACGTAGGGTCCTACAATGAGCAGTTCTTC	CASSVDVGSYNEQFF
TRBV28	.	.	TRBJ2-5	TGTGCCAGCAGCGTAGTTCAAGAGACCCAGTACTTC	CASSVVQETQYF
TRBV4-3	.	.	TRBJ2-7	TGCGCCAGCAGCCAAGATGTCCGACAGGACTACGAGCAGTACTTC	CASSQDVRQDYEQYF
TRBV3-1/TRBV3-2	.	.	TRBJ1-5	TGTGCCAGCAGCCAAGTGGGTAGCAATCAGCCCCAGCATTTT	CASSQVGSNQPQHF
TRBV19	TRBD1	.	TRBJ2-7	TGTGCCAGTAGCCGAGACAGGGGCTACGAGCAGTACTTC	CASSRDRGYEQYF
TRBV7-9	.	.	TRBJ2-7	TGTGCCAGCAGCTTAGCAGGGCACCTCTCCTACGAGCAGTACTTC	CASSLAGHLSYEQYF
TRBV9	TRBD1	.	TRBJ1-3	TGTGCCAGCAGCGGAGAGACAGGGGGCGCGATTGGAAACACCATATATTTT	CASSGETGGAIGNTIYF
TRBV6-5	.	.	TRBJ2-5	TGTGCCAGCGGTCGCCCAGAGACCCAGTACTTC	CASGRPETQYF
TRBV28	TRBD1	.	TRBJ2-7	TGTGCCAGCAGTTTCCTCCGTGACAGGGCCTACGAGCAGTACTTC	CASSFLRDRAYEQYF
TRBV7-2	TRBD1	.	TRBJ2-5	TGTGCCAGCAGCGAAAACAGGGGTAGCGAGACCCAGTACTTC	CASSENRGSETQYF
TRBV15	.	.	TRBJ2-3	TGTGCCACCAGCAGAGATCGGCTAGGGACCAGCACAGATACGCAGTATTTT	CATSRDRLGTSTDTQYF
TRBV14	TRBD2	.	TRBJ2-7	TGTGCCAGCAGCCGGAGGCTAGCGGGATCCTACGAGCAGTACTTC	CASSRRLAGSYEQYF
TRBV3-1/TRBV3-2	TRBD2	.	TRBJ2-2	TGTGCCAGCAGCCAACGGTCGGGGGGAGGAACCGGGGAGCTGTTTTTT	CASSQRSGGGTGELFF
TRBV5-1	.	.	TRBJ2-5	TGCGCCAGCAGCTTATCCGGGACAAGCCAAGAGACCCAGTACTTC	CASSLSGTSQETQYF
TRBV15	TRBD2	.	TRBJ2-3	TGTGCCACCAGCAGAGCGACTAGCGGGGTCGATACGCAGTATTTT	CATSRATSGVDTQYF
TRBV19	.	.	TRBJ2-6	TGTGCCAGTAGTGCGAGCAGTGTGGCAGGGGCCAACGTCCTGACTTTC	CASSASSVAGANVLTF
TRBV15	.	.	TRBJ2-7	TGTGCCACCAGCAGACAGGGTACCTCCTACGAGCAGTACTTC	CATSRQGTSYEQYF
TRBV6-2/TRBV6-3	.	few	TRBJ1-1	TGTGCCAGCAGTTACAGACCCACAGAGAGGGCGAACACTGAAGCTTTCTTT	CASSYRPTERANTEAFF
TRBV30	.	once	TRBJ2-7	TGTGCCTGGGCGGACACCTACGAGCAGTACTTC	CAWADTYEQYF
TRBV6-1	.	.	TRBJ2-2	TGTGCCAGCAGTGAATCAGGGGCTAACACCGGGGAGCTGTTTTTT	CASSESGANTGELFF
TRBV6-5	.	.	TRBJ1-5	TGTGCCAGCAGCCGGGACAACAATCAGCCCCAGCATTTT	CASSRDNNQPQHF
TRBV18	.	.	TRBJ2-7	TGTGCCAGCTCACCAACTGATACGACGAAGCAGTACTTC	CASSPTDTTKQYF
TRBV11-1	.	.	TRBJ2-1	TGTGCCAGCAGCTTTCCGGTGAGCTCCTACAATGAGCAGTTCTTC	CASSFPVSSYNEQFF
TRBV5-4	.	.	TRBJ2-7	TGTGCCAGCAGCTCCTCCCGGAGCGACGAGCAGTACTTC	CASSSSRSDEQYF
TRBV18	.	.	TRBJ1-6	TGTGCCAGCTCACCGGAGATCGATTCACCCCTCCACTTT	CASSPEIDSPLHF
TRBV6-2/TRBV6-3	TRBD1	.	TRBJ2-2	TGTGCCAGCAGTTACTCGGGACAGCTGAACACCGGGGAGCTGTTTTTT	CASSYSGQLNTGELFF
TRBV18	TRBD1	.	TRBJ1-1	TGTGCCAGCTCGACAGGGGAGAACACTGAAGCTTTCTTT	CASSTGENTEAFF
TRBV6-5	.	.	TRBJ2-3	TGTGCCAGCAGTTACTCCGGGGGCGCCGGAGATACGCAGTATTTT	CASSYSGGAGDTQYF
TRBV7-3	TRBD1	.	TRBJ2-3	TGTGCCAGCAGCTTAACGGGACAGGGTACAGATACGCAGTATTTT	CASSLTGQGTDTQYF
TRBV7-2	.	.	TRBJ1-1	TGTGCCAGCAGCTTTAGAAGGACACCTGATGGCACTGAAGCTTTCTTT	CASSFRRTPDGTEAFF